These 17 T cell receptor beta chains came from one sample sequenced in a study of T cell responses to AZD1222 COVID-19 vaccine. Using immunoSEQ multiplex PCR, the repertoire was profiled, and TCRdb retains in-frame clones only, with some absent. The sample carries roughly 93,000 clones, just under 90% recorded once. Sequencing used peripheral blood, obtained on day 0 of MenACWY control vaccination. Receptors were obtained from an adult in good health.

The V gene is TRBV5-1, the J gene TRBJ2-5, with D perhaps matching TRBD2 (6 bases). V was shortened by 1 base and J by 1 base, with 11 bases between the two germline ends. The CDR3 covers 15 residues. From germline, CDR1 is SGHRS and CDR2 YFSETQ. The DNA for the CDR3 is TGCGCCAGCAGCTTGCTAGCGAATCCCCAAGAGACCCAGTACTTC. Protein: CASSLLANPQETQYF.

This sequence joins TRBV4-3 and TRBJ1-5, with D tentatively TRBD1 (5 bases). In germline, CDR1 is LGHNA, CDR2 YSLEER. The V gene lost 0 bases and the J gene lost 5 bases, with 14 bases spanning the gap. The CDR3 extends over 16 amino acids. Written as DNA, the CDR3 is TGCGCCAGCAGCCAAGATCGGGTATTGGGGGATCAGCCCCAGCATTTT. Translation: CASSQDRVLGDQPQHF.

The chain joins TRBV18 to TRBJ2-7, with a weak D call TRBD2 (6 bases). With 2 bases removed from V and 2 bases from J, the gap between germline ends came to 10 bases. Germline V gives CDR1 KGHSH, CDR2 LQKENI. The CDR3 length is 14 residues. CDR3 DNA: TGTGCCAGCTCACCAAGCAGGACTACCTACGAGCAGTACTTC. It translates to CASSPSRTTYEQYF.

This sequence joins TRBV7-3 and TRBJ2-1; 11 bases align to TRBD2. The CDR3 contains 15 residues. CDR1 is SGHTA and CDR2 is FQGTGA in the germline V gene. Germline trimming cut 5 bases from V and 8 bases from J; bases unmatched to any gene: 8. CDR3 coding DNA: TGTGCCAGCAGCGTAGCGGGGGGGCCTAGGGATGAGCAGTTCTTC. This gives the protein CASSVAGGPRDEQFF.

This chain joins TRBV4-2 and TRBJ1-4; the match to TRBD1 covers 7 bases. The germline V gene has CDR1 LGHNA and CDR2 YNFKEQ. V lost 0 bases to trimming and J lost 4 bases; unmatched junction nucleotides: 5. This CDR3 region has 16 residues. The CDR3 spells CASSQDRQGFNEKLFF. DNA of the CDR3: TGTGCCAGCAGCCAAGATCGACAGGGCTTTAATGAAAAACTGTTTTTT.

As to this clone: The junction differs from germline at one of its ends, possibly a read error. This chain connects TRBV6-5 to TRBJ1-2; tentatively, D is TRBD1 (5 bases). The length of the CDR3 is 15 residues. Per the germline V gene, CDR1 is MNHEY and CDR2 is SVGAGI. This CDR3 is CASRYAAVGASGYTF. CDR3 in DNA: TGTGCCAGCCGTTATGCGGCAGTCGGGGCCTCTGGCTACACCTTC.

This chain links TRBV6-5 with TRBJ1-2; the D is unclear. Germline CDR1 reads MNHEY; CDR2 reads SVGAGI. The CDR3 is 13 residues long. The V end lost 2 bases, the J end lost 7 bases, and 11 bases lay between the germline ends. The CDR3 region is CASSYRSLGGYTF. CDR3 DNA sequence: TGTGCCAGCAGTTACCGGAGTCTCGGTGGCTACACCTTC.

The V and J genes are TRBV6-6 and TRBJ1-6, with a weak D call TRBD1 (5 bases). The CDR3 totals 15 residues. Trimming pared 8 bases from V and 5 bases from J, leaving 16 bases between. Germline CDR1 MNHNY, CDR2 SVGAGI (reference sequence). The chain's CDR3 is CASGQGVSDNSPLHF. In DNA form, the CDR3 reads TGTGCCAGCGGTCAAGGGGTGTCGGATAATTCACCCCTCCACTTT.

This chain links TRBV30 with TRBJ1-1, with D unresolved. CDR3 length: 15 amino acids. The germline V and J ends were trimmed by 4 bases and 4 bases, with 19 bases remaining between them. CDR1 is GTSNPN, CDR2 SVGIG, per germline (reference sequence). The CDR3 reads CAWTPKSSLGTEAFF. The CDR3 nucleotides read TGTGCCTGGACTCCCAAGAGCTCCCTGGGCACTGAAGCTTTCTTT.

V is TRBV6-5 and J is TRBJ2-3, with D uncertain. The germline gives CDR1 MNHEY, CDR2 SVGAGI. The CDR3 consists of 15 residues. Trimming left V 2 bases short and J 2 bases short, with 11 bases between. CDR3 in DNA: TGTGCCAGCAGTTACACACTCCGGGCCACAGATACGCAGTATTTT. Protein sequence: CASSYTLRATDTQYF.

The J gene is TRBJ2-5, the V gene TRBV3-1 (or the pseudogene TRBV3-2), with 9 nucleotides matching TRBD2. This CDR3 is built from 15 residues. Germline trimming cut 5 bases from V and 2 bases from J; bases unmatched to any gene: 6. Germline CDR1 and CDR2: LGHDT and YNNKEL (reference sequence). CDR3 residues: CASSYVAGAQETQYF. For the CDR3, the DNA is TGTGCCAGCAGCTACGTAGCGGGGGCGCAAGAGACCCAGTACTTC.

The rearrangement links TRBV14 to TRBJ2-2; 7 nucleotides agree with TRBD1. CDR3 length: 17 amino acids. The junction had 13 bases not matched to a gene; V was cut back by 5 bases and J by 4 bases. Germline V gene sequence: CDR1 SGHDN, CDR2 FVKESK. CDR3 amino acids: CASSSTPGTEITGELFF. The DNA of the CDR3 is TGTGCCAGCAGCTCAACACCCGGGACAGAGATCACCGGGGAGCTGTTTTTT.

The V gene is TRBV21-1, the J gene TRBJ2-5. TRBV21-1 is recorded as a pseudogene. CDR3 length: 16 amino acids. CDR3 amino acids: CASSKGLDRSQETQYF. CDR3 nucleotides: TGTGCCAGCAGCAAAGGGCTCGACCGAAGTCAAGAGACCCAGTACTTC.

The chain couples TRBV6-5 to TRBJ1-3; D unclear. The germline gives CDR1 MNHEY, CDR2 SVGAGI. V was pared by 5 bases and J by 0 bases, with 8 bases between. The CDR3 has 14 residues. In nucleotides, the CDR3 is TGTGCCAGCAGTACAGTAAGCTCTGGAAACACCATATATTTT. This encodes CASSTVSSGNTIYF.

The chain uses TRBV5-1 and TRBJ2-3; 7 bases align to TRBD2. CDR1 is SGHRS, CDR2 YFSETQ, per germline. This CDR3 has 14 amino acids. The ends lost 0 bases at V and 4 bases at J; junction bases unmatched: 2. CDR3 protein: CASSLGSGADTQYF. The CDR3 bases are TGCGCCAGCAGCTTGGGCAGCGGGGCAGATACGCAGTATTTT.

The gene calls are TRBV5-5 and TRBJ1-2; 8 bases are a match to TRBD1. V lost 4 bases, J lost 2 bases, and 4 bases stayed unmatched. CDR3 length equals 14 residues. In germline, CDR1 is SGHKS, CDR2 YYEKEE (reference sequence). CDR3 sequence (DNA): TGTGCCAGCAGCCCGACAGGGGACAACTATGGCTACACCTTC. As protein: CASSPTGDNYGYTF.

V and J are TRBV6-5 and TRBJ1-4, with D tentatively TRBD1 (5 bases). The CDR3 totals 13 residues. V lost 7 bases and J lost 7, with 13 bases in between. Germline V gene sequence: CDR1 MNHEY, CDR2 SVGAGI. The CDR3 nucleotides are TGTGCCAGCAAGGCCCTACAGGTTGAAAAACTGTTTTTT. Its protein product is CASKALQVEKLFF.